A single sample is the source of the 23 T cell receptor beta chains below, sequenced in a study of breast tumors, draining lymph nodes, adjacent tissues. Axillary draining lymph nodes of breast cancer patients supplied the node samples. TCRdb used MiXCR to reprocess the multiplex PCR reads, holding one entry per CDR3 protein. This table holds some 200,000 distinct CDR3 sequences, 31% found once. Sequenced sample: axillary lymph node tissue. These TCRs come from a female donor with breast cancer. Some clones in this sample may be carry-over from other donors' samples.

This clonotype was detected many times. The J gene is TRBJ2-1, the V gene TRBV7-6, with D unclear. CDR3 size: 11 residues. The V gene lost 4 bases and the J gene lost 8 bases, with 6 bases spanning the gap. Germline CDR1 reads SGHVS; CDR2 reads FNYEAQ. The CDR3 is CASSSLDEQFF. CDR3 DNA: TGTGCCAGCAGCTCCTTAGATGAGCAGTTCTTC.

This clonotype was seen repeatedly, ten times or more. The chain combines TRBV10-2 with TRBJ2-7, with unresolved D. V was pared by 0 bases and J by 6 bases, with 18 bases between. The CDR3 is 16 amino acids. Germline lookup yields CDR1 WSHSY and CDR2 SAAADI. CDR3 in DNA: TGCGCCAGCAGTGAGTCCCGAACCTACGAAGATAGCGAGCAGTACTTC. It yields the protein CASSESRTYEDSEQYF.

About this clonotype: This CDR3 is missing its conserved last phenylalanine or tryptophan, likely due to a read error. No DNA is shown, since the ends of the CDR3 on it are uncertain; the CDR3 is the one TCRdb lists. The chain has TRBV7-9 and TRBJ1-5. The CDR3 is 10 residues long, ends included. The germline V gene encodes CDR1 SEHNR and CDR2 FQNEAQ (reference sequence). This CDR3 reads CASSLHGGLA.

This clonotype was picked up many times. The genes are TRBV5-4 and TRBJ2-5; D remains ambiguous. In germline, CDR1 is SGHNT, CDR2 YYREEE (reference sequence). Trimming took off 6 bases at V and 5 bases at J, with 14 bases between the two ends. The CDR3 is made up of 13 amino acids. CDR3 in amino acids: CASNRQGLETQYF. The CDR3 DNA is TGTGCCAGCAATCGGCAAGGGTTGGAGACCCAGTACTTC. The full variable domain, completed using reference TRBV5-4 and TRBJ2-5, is ETGVTQSPTHLIKTRGQQVTLRCSSQSGHNTVSWYQQALGQGPQFIFQYYREEENGRGNFPPRFSGLQFPNYSSELNVNALELDDSALYLCASNRQGLETQYFGPGTRLLVL.

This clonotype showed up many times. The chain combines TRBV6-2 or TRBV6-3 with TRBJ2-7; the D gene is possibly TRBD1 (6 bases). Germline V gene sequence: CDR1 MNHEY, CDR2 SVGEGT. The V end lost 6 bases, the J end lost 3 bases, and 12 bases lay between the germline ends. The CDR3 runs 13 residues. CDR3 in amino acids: CASSSGQYYEQYF. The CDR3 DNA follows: TGTGCCAGCAGCTCCGGACAGTACTACGAGCAGTACTTC.

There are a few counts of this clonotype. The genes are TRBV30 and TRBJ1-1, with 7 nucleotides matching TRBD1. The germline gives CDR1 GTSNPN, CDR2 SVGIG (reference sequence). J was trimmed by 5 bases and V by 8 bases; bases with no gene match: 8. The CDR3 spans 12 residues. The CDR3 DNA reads TGTGCCGGTGACAGGGAGGGTACTGAAGCTTTCTTT. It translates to CAGDREGTEAFF.

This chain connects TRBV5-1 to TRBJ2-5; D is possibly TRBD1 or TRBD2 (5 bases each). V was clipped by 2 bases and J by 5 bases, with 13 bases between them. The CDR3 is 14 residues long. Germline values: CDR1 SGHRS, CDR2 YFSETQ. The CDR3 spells CASSFDRGMETQYF. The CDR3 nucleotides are TGCGCCAGCAGCTTCGATCGGGGCATGGAGACCCAGTACTTC.

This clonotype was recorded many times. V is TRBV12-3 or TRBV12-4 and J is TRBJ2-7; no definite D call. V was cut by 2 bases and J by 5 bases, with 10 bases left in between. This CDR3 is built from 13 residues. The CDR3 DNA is TGTGCCAGCAGTTTAAACGAAATTAACGAGCAGTACTTC. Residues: CASSLNEINEQYF.

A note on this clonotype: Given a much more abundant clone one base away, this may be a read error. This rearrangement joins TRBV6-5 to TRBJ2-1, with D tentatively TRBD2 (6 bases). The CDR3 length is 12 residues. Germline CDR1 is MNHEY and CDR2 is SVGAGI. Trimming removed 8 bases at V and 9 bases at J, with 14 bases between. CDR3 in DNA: TGTGCCAGCTCCCAACGGGACTCTGAGCAGTTCTTC. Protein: CASSQRDSEQFF.

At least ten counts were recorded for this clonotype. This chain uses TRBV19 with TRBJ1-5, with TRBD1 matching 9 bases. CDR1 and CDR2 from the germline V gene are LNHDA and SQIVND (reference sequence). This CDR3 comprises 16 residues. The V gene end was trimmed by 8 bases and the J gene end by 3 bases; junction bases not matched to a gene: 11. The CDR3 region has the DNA TGTGCCAGTCGGGAGGGGACAGGGACCTTCAATCAGCCCCAGCATTTT. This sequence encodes CASREGTGTFNQPQHF.

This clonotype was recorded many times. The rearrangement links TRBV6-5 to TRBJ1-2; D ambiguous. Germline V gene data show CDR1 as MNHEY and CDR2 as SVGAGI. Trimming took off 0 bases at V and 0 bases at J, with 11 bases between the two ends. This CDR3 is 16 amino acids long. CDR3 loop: CASSYSKFRTNYGYTF. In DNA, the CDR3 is TGTGCCAGCAGTTACTCGAAATTCAGGACTAACTATGGCTACACCTTC.

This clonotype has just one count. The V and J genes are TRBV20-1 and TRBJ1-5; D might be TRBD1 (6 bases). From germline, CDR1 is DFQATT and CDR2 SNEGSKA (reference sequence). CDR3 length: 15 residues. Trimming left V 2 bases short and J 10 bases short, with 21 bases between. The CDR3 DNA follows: TGCAGTGCTAGAAGCGGCAGGGGTATCGGTTCACCCCAGCATTTT. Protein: CSARSGRGIGSPQHF.

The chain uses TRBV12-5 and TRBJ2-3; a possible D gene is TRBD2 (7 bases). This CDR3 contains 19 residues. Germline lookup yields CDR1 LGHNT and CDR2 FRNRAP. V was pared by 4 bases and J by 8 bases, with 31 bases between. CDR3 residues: CASGSLKRGGGTPLGTQYF. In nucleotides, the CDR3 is TGTGCTAGTGGTTCCCTTAAAAGGGGGGGGGGGACCCCACTAGGTACGCAGTATTTT.

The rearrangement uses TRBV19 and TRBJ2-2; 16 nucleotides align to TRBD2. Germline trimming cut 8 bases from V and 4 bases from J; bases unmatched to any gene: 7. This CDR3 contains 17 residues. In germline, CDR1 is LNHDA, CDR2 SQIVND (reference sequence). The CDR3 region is CASLGLAGGIGTGELFF. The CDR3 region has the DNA TGTGCCAGTTTGGGACTAGCGGGAGGGATCGGCACCGGGGAGCTGTTTTTT. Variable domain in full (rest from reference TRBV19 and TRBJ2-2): DGGITQSPKYLFRKEGQNVTLSCEQNLNHDAMYWYRQDPGQGLRLIYYSQIVNDFQKGDIAEGYSVSREKKESFPLTVTSAQKNPTAFYLCASLGLAGGIGTGELFFGEGSRLTVL.

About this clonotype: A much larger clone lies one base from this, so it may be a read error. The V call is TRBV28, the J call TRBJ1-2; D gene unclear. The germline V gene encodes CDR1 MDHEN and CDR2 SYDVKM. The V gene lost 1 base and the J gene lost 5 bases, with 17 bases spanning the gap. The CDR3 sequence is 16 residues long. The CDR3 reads CASSLSEPGLTYGYTF. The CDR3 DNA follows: TGTGCCAGCAGTTTATCGGAACCGGGCCTTACATATGGCTACACCTTC.

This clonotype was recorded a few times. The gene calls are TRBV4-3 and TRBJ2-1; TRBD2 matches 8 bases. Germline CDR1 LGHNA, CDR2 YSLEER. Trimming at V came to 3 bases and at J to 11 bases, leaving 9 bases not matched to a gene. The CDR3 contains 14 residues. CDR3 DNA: TGCGCCAGCAGCCAGGAACTAGCGGAATCCCAGCAGTTCTTC. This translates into CASSQELAESQQFF.

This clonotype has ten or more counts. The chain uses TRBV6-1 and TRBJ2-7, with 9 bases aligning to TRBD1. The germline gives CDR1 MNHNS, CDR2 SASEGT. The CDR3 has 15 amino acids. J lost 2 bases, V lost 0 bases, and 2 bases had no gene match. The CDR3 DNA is TGTGCCAGCAGTGAAGCAGGGACAGGGACCTACGAGCAGTACTTC. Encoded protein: CASSEAGTGTYEQYF.

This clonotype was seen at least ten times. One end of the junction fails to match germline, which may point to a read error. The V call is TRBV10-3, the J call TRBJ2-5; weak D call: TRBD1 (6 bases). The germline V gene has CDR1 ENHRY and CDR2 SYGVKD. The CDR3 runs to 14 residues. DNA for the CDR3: TGTGCCATCAGTGGCGGACAGCAGTCGGGGACCCGGTACTTC. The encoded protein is CAISGGQQSGTRYF.

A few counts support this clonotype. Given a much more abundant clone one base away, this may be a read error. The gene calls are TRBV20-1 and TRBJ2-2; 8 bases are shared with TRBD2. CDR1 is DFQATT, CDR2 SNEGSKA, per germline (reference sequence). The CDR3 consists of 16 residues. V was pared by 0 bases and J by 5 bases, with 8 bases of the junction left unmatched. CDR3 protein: CSAREAGGATTGELFF. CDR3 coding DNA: TGCAGTGCTAGAGAGGCCGGGGGGGCGACAACCGGGGAGCTGTTTTTT.

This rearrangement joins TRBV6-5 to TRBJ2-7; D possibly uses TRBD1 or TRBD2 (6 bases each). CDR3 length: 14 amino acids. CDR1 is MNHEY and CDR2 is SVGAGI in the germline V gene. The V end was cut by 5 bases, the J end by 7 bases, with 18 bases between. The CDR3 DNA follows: TGTGCCAGCAGTCCCGAGAGGGGGGAGAGAGAGCAGTACTTC. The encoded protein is CASSPERGEREQYF.

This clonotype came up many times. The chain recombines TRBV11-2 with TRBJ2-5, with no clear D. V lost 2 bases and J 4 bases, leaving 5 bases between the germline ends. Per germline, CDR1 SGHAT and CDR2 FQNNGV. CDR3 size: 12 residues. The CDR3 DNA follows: TGTGCCAGCAGCTTATCCGGAGAGACCCAGTACTTC. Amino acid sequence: CASSLSGETQYF.

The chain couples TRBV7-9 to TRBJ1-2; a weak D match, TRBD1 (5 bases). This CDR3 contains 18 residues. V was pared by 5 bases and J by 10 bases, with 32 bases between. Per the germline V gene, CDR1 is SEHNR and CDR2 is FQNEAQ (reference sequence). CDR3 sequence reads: CASSILGGVSDGSTDYTF. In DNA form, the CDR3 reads TGTGCCAGCAGCATCCTTGGGGGGGTCTCTGATGGCAGTACGGACTACACCTTC.

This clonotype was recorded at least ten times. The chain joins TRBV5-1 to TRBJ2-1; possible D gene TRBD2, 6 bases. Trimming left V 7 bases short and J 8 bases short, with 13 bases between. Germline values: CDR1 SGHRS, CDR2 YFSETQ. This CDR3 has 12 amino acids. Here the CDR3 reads CASPRPGDEQFF. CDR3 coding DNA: TGCGCCAGCCCTCGCCCGGGGGATGAGCAGTTCTTC.